Below are 32 T cell receptor beta chains sequenced from a single sample in a study of OX40 agonist ivuxolimab in advanced cancers. TCRdb's table, derived via immunoSEQ multiplex PCR, lists solely in-frame clones and lacks some. The table includes about 18,000 clones, 78% detected once. The input for sequencing was CD4+ or CD8+ T cells sorted from blood, taken in a trial of the OX40 agonist ivuxolimab. These receptor sequences come from an adult with an advanced solid tumor such as melanoma, head and neck, liver or kidney cancer.

V usage is TRBV7-7 and J usage is TRBJ2-3, with 12 positions matching TRBD2. The V gene's germline CDR1 is SSHAT and CDR2 FNYEAQ (reference sequence). The CDR3 has 16 amino acids. With 5 bases clipped from V and 4 bases from J, the junction kept 7 bases outside the gene matches. The CDR3 bases are TGTGCCAGCAGCCCGGGGTGGACTAGCGGGGCAGATACGCAGTATTTT. Translation: CASSPGWTSGADTQYF.

A single count supports this clone. The chain employs TRBV5-1 and TRBJ1-1, with D uncertain. This CDR3 is built from 13 residues. V lost 2 bases and J lost 5, with 10 bases in between. Germline V lookup: CDR1 SGHRS, CDR2 YFSETQ. Here the CDR3 reads CASSFGIGTEAFF. CDR3 DNA: TGCGCCAGCAGCTTCGGGATCGGGACTGAAGCTTTCTTT. Filled out from reference TRBV5-1 and TRBJ1-1, the complete variable domain reads KAGVTQTPRYLIKTRGQQVTLSCSPISGHRSVSWYQQTPGQGLQFLFEYFSETQRNKGNFPGRFSGRQFSNSRSEMNVSTLELGDSALYLCASSFGIGTEAFFGQGTRLTVV.

V is TRBV7-6 and J is TRBJ2-1, with 12 positions matching TRBD2. The J segment lost 6 bases and the V segment lost 2 bases, leaving 8 bases of the junction unmatched. This CDR3 region has 17 residues. Germline values: CDR1 SGHVS, CDR2 FNYEAQ. CDR3 sequence (DNA): TGTGCCAGCAGCTTACGGCTAGCGGGGGGGCCGGGCAATGAGCAGTTCTTC. It yields the protein CASSLRLAGGPGNEQFF.

The CDR3 sequence: CASSGGDNSPYSNQPQHF. The CDR3 region has the DNA TGTGCCAGCAGTGGCGGGGACAATTCCCCTTATAGCAATCAGCCCCAGCATTTT. This rearrangement joins TRBV6-1 to TRBJ1-5; a possible D gene is TRBD1 (6 bases). V lost 4 bases and J 0 bases, leaving 19 bases between the germline ends. This CDR3 comprises 18 residues. Per germline, CDR1 MNHNS and CDR2 SASEGT.

The chain is built from TRBV27 and TRBJ2-6, with D perhaps being TRBD1 or TRBD2 (5 bases each). Germline lookup yields CDR1 MNHEY and CDR2 SMNVEV (reference sequence). This CDR3 has 16 residues. Trimming took 5 bases from V and 11 from J, leaving 22 bases between them. CDR3 sequence reads: CASSPIRDATRHVLTF. The CDR3 DNA follows: TGTGCCAGCAGTCCGATCCGGGACGCAACGCGGCACGTCCTGACTTTC.

This clone was seen a handful of times. The chain employs TRBV19 and TRBJ2-6, with 10 bases fitting TRBD2. Trimming took 3 bases from V and 2 from J; bases not matched to a gene: 4. Germline values: CDR1 LNHDA, CDR2 SQIVND (reference sequence). The CDR3 length is 17 residues. The CDR3 nucleotides are TGTGCCAGTAGTATTGGAGCGGGAGGGGCTGGGGCCAACGTCCTGACTTTC. It codes for CASSIGAGGAGANVLTF.

The CDR3 DNA is TGTGCCAGCAGTTTTCCCCGGGACATGAACACTGAAGCTTTCTTT. Its protein is CASSFPRDMNTEAFF. The rearrangement uses TRBV28 and TRBJ1-1, with TRBD1 as a possible D gene (6 bases). V was trimmed by 3 bases and J by 0 bases, leaving 11 bases between them. The CDR3 runs 15 residues. Germline V gene data show CDR1 as MDHEN and CDR2 as SYDVKM.

This clone is a singleton in its sample. J is TRBJ2-7 and V is TRBV4-1, with 13 bases aligning to TRBD2. Germline CDR1 MGHRA, CDR2 YSYEKL. This CDR3 is built from 19 residues. Germline trimming cut 3 bases from V and 6 bases from J; bases unmatched to any gene: 17. DNA for the CDR3: TGCGCCAGCAGCCAGGGTCTGATTTCCGGGACTAGCGGGATAGGCGAGCAGTACTTC. Translated, it gives CASSQGLISGTSGIGEQYF.

The chain couples TRBV6-5 to TRBJ2-7; 8 bases map to TRBD1. The trim removed 4 bases at V and 3 bases at J, leaving 8 bases unmatched. Germline V gene data show CDR1 as MNHEY and CDR2 as SVGAGI. The CDR3 length is 15 residues. The CDR3 reads CASSSTTGGVYEQYF. Here the CDR3 DNA reads TGTGCCAGCAGTTCCACTACAGGGGGTGTCTACGAGCAGTACTTC.

The rearrangement joins TRBV4-1 to TRBJ2-1, with TRBD1 matching 7 bases. V was clipped by 0 bases and J by 4 bases; unmatched bases: 9. The germline V gene encodes CDR1 MGHRA and CDR2 YSYEKL. There are 17 residues in the CDR3. CDR3 sequence (DNA): TGCGCCAGCAGCCAAGAGAGGGGGCAGTTTGTTTACAATGAGCAGTTCTTC. Its translation is CASSQERGQFVYNEQFF.

The J gene is TRBJ2-7, the V gene TRBV7-9; 10 positions agree with TRBD1. V dropped 3 bases and J dropped 1; count of bases not matched to a gene: 3. Germline V CDR1 and CDR2: SEHNR, FQNEAQ (reference sequence). The CDR3 is made up of 15 amino acids. In DNA form, the CDR3 reads TGTGCCAGCAGCTTCCGGGACAGGGGATCCTACGAGCAGTACTTC. This gives the protein CASSFRDRGSYEQYF.

Concerning this clone itself: At one end the junction does not follow the germline gene, possibly because of a read error. The genes are TRBV19 and TRBJ2-2; TRBD2 agrees at 9 bases. Germline lookup yields CDR1 LNHDA and CDR2 SQIVND (reference sequence). The CDR3 is 15 residues long. The CDR3 DNA follows: TGTGCCAGTAGGATAGCGGGGGAGGGCACCGGGGAGCTGTTTTTT. Protein: CASRIAGEGTGELFF.

The table lists this clone with a few counts. The V call is TRBV15, the J call TRBJ1-4, with TRBD1 as a possible D gene (5 bases). The germline gives CDR1 LNHNV, CDR2 YYDKDF (reference sequence). Trimming took off 0 bases at V and 5 bases at J, with 10 bases between the two ends. This CDR3 is 15 amino acids long. The CDR3 DNA reads as TGTGCCACCAGCAGAGAAACGGGGGGAAATGAAAAACTGTTTTTT. Protein sequence: CATSRETGGNEKLFF.

This rearrangement joins TRBV5-1 to TRBJ2-5, with 12 bases lining up with TRBD2. CDR1 is SGHRS, CDR2 YFSETQ, per germline. The CDR3 sequence is 15 residues long. The trim removed 5 bases at V and 5 bases at J, leaving 7 bases unmatched. As DNA, the CDR3 is TGCGCCAGCAGTTACCTAGCGGGAGGGGGTGAGACCCAGTACTTC. The encoded protein is CASSYLAGGGETQYF.

This rearrangement joins TRBV4-1 to TRBJ2-1; possible D gene TRBD2, 6 bases. The length of the CDR3 is 16 residues. V gave up 1 base and J gave up 3 bases, with 13 bases separating them. Per germline, CDR1 MGHRA and CDR2 YSYEKL. The CDR3 DNA reads TGCGCCAGCAGCCAAGTAAGTAGCGGAATCTACAATGAGCAGTTCTTC. This gives the protein CASSQVSSGIYNEQFF.

The rearrangement joins TRBV19 to TRBJ1-1; D is unclear. Deletions cut 5 bases from V and 5 bases from J, with 6 bases between. Germline V lookup: CDR1 LNHDA, CDR2 SQIVND (reference sequence). This CDR3 is 11 amino acids long. The chain's CDR3 is CASSGRTEAFF. The CDR3 coding sequence is TGTGCCAGTAGTGGACGGACTGAAGCTTTCTTT.

The chain combines TRBV7-9 with TRBJ2-2; 10 nucleotides align to TRBD2. Per germline, CDR1 SEHNR and CDR2 FQNEAQ (reference sequence). This CDR3 contains 17 residues. V lost 5 bases, J lost 1 base, and 7 bases stayed unmatched. The CDR3 nucleotides are TGTGCCAGCAGCCCCCCGATAGCGGGAGGGAACACCGGGGAGCTGTTTTTT. This sequence encodes CASSPPIAGGNTGELFF.

This chain uses TRBV9 with TRBJ1-3; unclear D gene. Looked up from germline, CDR1 is SGDLS and CDR2 is YYNGEE. V lost 0 bases and J 0 bases, leaving 10 bases between the germline ends. CDR3 size: 16 residues. In nucleotides, the CDR3 is TGTGCCAGCAGCGTAGTTCCGGACCCCTCTGGAAACACCATATATTTT. It translates to CASSVVPDPSGNTIYF.

To note about this clone: A much larger clone differs by one base, so this may be a read error. V is TRBV7-6 and J is TRBJ1-2; 7 bases are a match to TRBD1. The CDR3 spans 14 residues. Germline V lookup: CDR1 SGHVS, CDR2 FNYEAQ. Trimming cost V 4 bases and J 0 bases; bases outside gene matches: 2. The CDR3 DNA sequence: TGTGCCAGCAGCTCGGGACAGACTAACTATGGCTACACCTTC. Translated, it gives CASSSGQTNYGYTF.

This chain uses TRBV9 with TRBJ2-1; 11 positions match TRBD2. In germline, CDR1 is SGDLS, CDR2 YYNGEE. The CDR3 loop spans 19 amino acids. J lost 0 bases, V lost 3 bases, and 11 bases had no gene match. CDR3 protein: CASSGRLAGGASSYNEQFF. CDR3 DNA: TGTGCCAGCAGCGGTCGGCTAGCGGGGGGTGCGAGCTCCTACAATGAGCAGTTCTTC.

The rearrangement uses TRBV9 and TRBJ2-1; TRBD2 aligns across 13 bases. Germline CDR1 reads SGDLS; CDR2 reads YYNGEE. The V gene end was trimmed by 0 bases and the J gene end by 8 bases; junction bases not matched to a gene: 2. This CDR3 has 15 amino acids. The CDR3 region is CASSVATSGGYEQFF. As DNA, the CDR3 is TGTGCCAGCAGCGTAGCGACTAGCGGGGGGTATGAGCAGTTCTTC.

The sample holds a few counts of this clone. CDR3 coding DNA: TGTGCCAGCAGTTTAGACAGGCTCAACGAAGCTTTCTTT. This sequence encodes CASSLDRLNEAFF. The chain joins TRBV28 to TRBJ1-1; D may be TRBD1 (6 bases). In germline, CDR1 is MDHEN, CDR2 SYDVKM. CDR3 length: 13 amino acids. The V end lost 2 bases, the J end lost 8 bases, and 12 bases lay between the germline ends.

The chain carries TRBV9 and TRBJ1-1; a possible D gene is TRBD1 (6 bases). Germline-derived CDR1 and CDR2 are SGDLS and YYNGEE. The CDR3 has 13 residues. The V end lost 1 base, the J end lost 5 bases, and 9 bases lay between the germline ends. Here the CDR3 DNA reads TGTGCCAGCAGCGTACGAGGGGGGACTGAAGCTTTCTTT. Encoded protein: CASSVRGGTEAFF.

The chain joins TRBV13 to TRBJ2-1; D is ambiguous. CDR3 length: 11 amino acids. The V gene lost 5 bases and the J gene lost 6 bases, with 5 bases spanning the gap. Germline assignment: CDR1 PRHDT and CDR2 FYEKMQ (reference sequence). In nucleotides, the CDR3 is TGTGCCAGCAGCCGAGCCAATGAGCAGTTCTTC. Protein product: CASSRANEQFF.

The chain recombines TRBV7-8 with TRBJ2-7; D tentatively fits TRBD1 or TRBD2 (5 bases each). This CDR3 contains 15 residues. Trimming removed 4 bases at V and 2 bases at J, with 15 bases between. Germline V gene data show CDR1 as SGHVS and CDR2 as FQNEAQ. Written as DNA, the CDR3 is TGTGCCAGCAGCTCCTGGGACGCCCGGACCTACGAGCAGTACTTC. Translated, it gives CASSSWDARTYEQYF.

This clone has only one observation. J is TRBJ1-2 and V is TRBV19; no clear D. Germline CDR1 reads LNHDA; CDR2 reads SQIVND (reference sequence). This CDR3 contains 15 residues. Trimming pared 7 bases from V and 4 bases from J, leaving 19 bases between. CDR3 protein: CASTALPGVGYGYTF. The DNA of the CDR3 is TGTGCCAGTACCGCCCTACCGGGCGTGGGCTATGGCTACACCTTC. The variable domain in full, completed from reference TRBV19 and TRBJ1-2, reads DGGITQSPKYLFRKEGQNVTLSCEQNLNHDAMYWYRQDPGQGLRLIYYSQIVNDFQKGDIAEGYSVSREKKESFPLTVTSAQKNPTAFYLCASTALPGVGYGYTFGSGTRLTVV.

The chain links TRBV10-1 to TRBJ1-1, with D hard to call. Per germline, CDR1 WNHNN and CDR2 SYGVQD (reference sequence). Trimming pared 0 bases from V and 6 bases from J, leaving 17 bases between. The CDR3 covers 16 residues. CDR3 DNA: TGCGCCAGCAGTGAGTCCTGGGCAGGACTCCTTTCTGAAGCTTTCTTT. It encodes CASSESWAGLLSEAFF.

V gene TRBV27 combines with J gene TRBJ2-1; D is unclear. The CDR3 has 15 amino acids. Germline CDR1 reads MNHEY; CDR2 reads SMNVEV (reference sequence). The V and J ends lost 5 bases and 5 bases respectively, with 16 bases between them. The CDR3 loop reads CASSTYYPTNNEQFF. For the CDR3, the DNA is TGTGCCAGCAGTACTTACTACCCCACCAACAATGAGCAGTTCTTC.

This clone appeared a few times. The chain recombines TRBV5-6 with TRBJ2-1; weak D call: TRBD2 (5 bases). Per germline, CDR1 SGHDT and CDR2 YYEEEE. V lost 0 bases and J lost 7, with 14 bases in between. The CDR3 has 15 residues. The DNA for the CDR3 is TGTGCCAGCAGCTTGGGTATAGGACTTTCGAATGAGCAGTTCTTC. It codes for CASSLGIGLSNEQFF.

The CDR3 loop is CASSQEGGGTGANEKLFF. In nucleotides, the CDR3 is TGTGCCAGCAGCCAAGAGGGGGGAGGAACAGGGGCTAATGAAAAACTGTTTTTT. The gene calls are TRBV14 and TRBJ1-4; TRBD1 matches 7 bases. The CDR3 spans 18 residues. J lost 3 bases, V lost 0 bases, and 10 bases had no gene match. CDR1 SGHDN and CDR2 FVKESK come from the germline V gene.

The J gene is TRBJ1-1, the V gene TRBV5-8; TRBD1 matches at 8 bases. The CDR3 is 16 residues long. Germline CDR1 and CDR2: SGHTS and YDEGEE. V lost 0 bases to trimming and J lost 1 base; unmatched junction nucleotides: 5. CDR3 sequence (DNA): TGTGCCAGCAGCTTGGCAGGGGGCTGGGAGAACACTGAAGCTTTCTTT. Encoded protein: CASSLAGGWENTEAFF.

The chain uses TRBV19 and TRBJ2-1; D possibly corresponds to TRBD2 (5 bases). V was clipped by 3 bases and J by 9 bases, with 24 bases between them. There are 17 residues in the CDR3. Germline lookup yields CDR1 LNHDA and CDR2 SQIVND (reference sequence). CDR3: CASSISPWSVREGEQFF. The CDR3 DNA is TGTGCCAGTAGTATCTCTCCCTGGTCAGTCCGAGAGGGTGAGCAGTTCTTC.